The rows below give T cell receptor beta chains drawn from one sample of a study of cytomegalovirus exposure and HLA in healthy donors. Clones were read by immunoSEQ multiplex PCR, and TCRdb kept only the in-frame ones, dropping some. Here the sample spans 100,000 or so clones, around 75% being singletons. The sample taken for sequencing was PBMCs. The receptors were sampled from a man under 40 in good health and CMV-seronegative. The CDR3 runs from the conserved cysteine through the conserved F or W. A D gene is named only where the DNA matches it firmly. Clone size is stated in some rows and not others, as once, few, many or a class when expanded.

d_gene	abundance	v_gene	j_gene	CDR3nt	CDR3aa
NA	NA	TRBV30	TRBJ1-5	TGTGCCTGGAGTGTTATGATGGGCCAGCCCCAGCATTTT	CAWSVMMGQPQHF
TRBD2	NA	TRBV19	TRBJ2-3	TGTGCCAGTAGTAAGACTAGCGGAAACACAGATACGCAGTATTTT	CASSKTSGNTDTQYF
NA	NA	TRBV7-6	TRBJ1-6	TGTGCCAGCAGCTTATCCCTAGGGGGAATGGGGAATTCACCCCTCCACTTT	CASSLSLGGMGNSPLHF
NA	NA	TRBV6-6	TRBJ2-7	TGTGCCAGCAGTGACACAGGGACCTCCTACGAGCAGTACTTC	CASSDTGTSYEQYF
TRBD1	NA	TRBV7-8	TRBJ2-5	TGTGCCAGCAGCTTAGTTGGGGACAGGGGGGAGACCCAGTACTTC	CASSLVGDRGETQYF
TRBD1	NA	TRBV19	TRBJ1-1	TGTGCCAGTAGGACGGGACAGGTTGGGGGCACTGAAGCTTTCTTT	CASRTGQVGGTEAFF
TRBD1	NA	TRBV27	TRBJ2-5	TGTGCCAGCAGTCGGGACAGAGAGACCCAGTACTTC	CASSRDRETQYF
TRBD1	NA	TRBV5-8	TRBJ2-1	TGTGCCAGCAGCCAGGGGATCAGGGGGAGCAATGAGCAGTTCTTC	CASSQGIRGSNEQFF
TRBD1	NA	TRBV4-1	TRBJ1-1	TGCGCCAGCAGCCGAGGACAGGGTCGGAACACTGAAGCTTTCTTT	CASSRGQGRNTEAFF
NA	NA	TRBV7-9	TRBJ1-2	TGTGCCAGCAGCTTCTCCTCTGGCTACACCTTC	CASSFSSGYTF
NA	NA	TRBV28	TRBJ1-3	TGTGCCAGTGGGGGGCGGGGGGACTTCTCTGGAAACACCATATATTTT	CASGGRGDFSGNTIYF
TRBD1	NA	TRBV15	TRBJ1-1	TGTGCCACCAGCAGAGCTACAGGGGCTCTGAACACTGAAGCTTTCTTT	CATSRATGALNTEAFF
NA	NA	TRBV12-5	TRBJ2-3	TGTGCTAGTGGCCGGGACTCCCACACAGATACGCAGTATTTT	CASGRDSHTDTQYF
TRBD1	once	TRBV4-2	TRBJ1-1	TGTGCCAGCAGCCATGTGGGACAGCGAGTAAACACTGAAGCTTTCTTT	CASSHVGQRVNTEAFF
TRBD2	few	TRBV19	TRBJ2-7	TGTGCCAGTAGTATAGAGGCTAGCGGGAGCAGGAGCTCCTACGAGCAGTACTTC	CASSIEASGSRSSYEQYF
TRBD1	NA	TRBV6-1	TRBJ1-5	TGTGCCAGCAGTGCCCCAACAGGGGGAGGTTCCGATCAGCCCCAGCATTTT	CASSAPTGGGSDQPQHF
NA	NA	TRBV4-1	TRBJ1-1	TGCGCCAGCAGCCAACCAGAACGGGGAGGATTCGCTGAAGCTTTCTTT	CASSQPERGGFAEAFF
TRBD2	NA	TRBV19	TRBJ2-1	TGTGCCACCTCGGGAGGCAATGAGCAGTTCTTC	CATSGGNEQFF
NA	NA	TRBV6-1	TRBJ2-7	TGTGCCAGCAGTTCAGGACTGTACGGTGAGCAGTACTTC	CASSSGLYGEQYF
NA	NA	TRBV6-6	TRBJ1-6	TGTGCCAGCAGTTACTCAAGGGGCGAGATTTCACCCCTCCACTTT	CASSYSRGEISPLHF
TRBD2	NA	TRBV6-1	TRBJ2-7	TGTGCCAGCACACCCAGCGGGAGTAGGTCCTACGAGCAGTACTTC	CASTPSGSRSYEQYF
TRBD1	NA	TRBV27	TRBJ1-5	TGTGCCAGCAGTTTTCTACCGACAGGGGAGGGCAATCAGCCCCAGCATTTT	CASSFLPTGEGNQPQHF
NA	few	TRBV6-1	TRBJ1-6	TGTGCCAGCAGTGAGGGCGCCTATAATTCACCCCTCCACTTT	CASSEGAYNSPLHF
NA	NA	TRBV18	TRBJ2-7	TGTGCCAGCTCACCCGGTTTGCTAGGGGACGAGCAGTACTTC	CASSPGLLGDEQYF
TRBD1	NA	TRBV5-6	TRBJ1-2	TGTGCCAGCAGCGCGGGACCGGGACAGAGCACGATCTATGGCTACACCTTC	CASSAGPGQSTIYGYTF
NA	once	TRBV30	TRBJ2-7	TGTGCCTGGAGTGCTGACAACTACGAGCAGTACTTC	CAWSADNYEQYF
TRBD2	NA	TRBV6-1	TRBJ2-1	TGTGCCAGCAGTGAAGCGCAGGCTAGCGGGGCGCGGGAGCAGTTCTTC	CASSEAQASGAREQFF
TRBD2	NA	TRBV4-1	TRBJ2-7	TGCGCCAGCAGCCCTAAATCTAGCGGGACCTACGAGCAGTACTTC	CASSPKSSGTYEQYF
NA	NA	TRBV29-1	TRBJ2-7	TGCAGCGTTGCCATCTCCTACGAGCAGTACTTC	CSVAISYEQYF
TRBD2	NA	TRBV7-2	TRBJ2-1	TGTGCCAGCAGACCTACTAGCGGGGGGGCCGGGGAGCAGTTCTTC	CASRPTSGGAGEQFF
TRBD2	NA	TRBV27	TRBJ2-2	TGTGCCAGCAGTTTACTTTCTAGCGGGGGGGCCCCCGGGGAGCTGTTTTTT	CASSLLSSGGAPGELFF
NA	NA	TRBV11-2	TRBJ2-1	TGTGCCAGCAGCTTAGGGACAAAACGGTTCTTC	CASSLGTKRFF
NA	few	TRBV5-1	TRBJ1-4	TGCGCCAGCAGCTTGGAACCCGGTGCAACTAATGAAAAACTGTTTTTT	CASSLEPGATNEKLFF
NA	NA	TRBV4-3	TRBJ2-7	TGCGCCAGCAGCCAAGTAGTCCAGGGTAGCTCCTACGAGCAGTACTTC	CASSQVVQGSSYEQYF
TRBD2	NA	TRBV5-6	TRBJ2-5	TGTGCCAGCAGCGCACTAGCGGGGGCCAAAGAGACCCAGTACTTC	CASSALAGAKETQYF
TRBD2	NA	TRBV7-2	TRBJ2-3	TGTGCCAGCAGCTTAAAGACTAGCGGGTCTGCGAGTCAGTATTTT	CASSLKTSGSASQYF
NA	NA	TRBV27	TRBJ2-3	TGTGCCAGCAGTTTAGGCTGGGACTCCCCGGATACGCAGTATTTT	CASSLGWDSPDTQYF
TRBD1	NA	TRBV13	TRBJ1-3	TGTGCCAGCAGCTCCTTGGACAGGGCGGGAAACACCATATATTTT	CASSSLDRAGNTIYF
TRBD1	once	TRBV6-6	TRBJ2-3	TGTGCCAGCAGTTGGACAGGGGGCCCAGATACGCAGTATTTT	CASSWTGGPDTQYF
NA	NA	TRBV28	TRBJ2-7	TGTGCCAGCATCATGCCGGGGACCTACGAGCAGTACTTC	CASIMPGTYEQYF
NA	few	TRBV6-5	TRBJ2-7	TGTGCCAGCAGTTCTATATCCGAGCAGTACTTC	CASSSISEQYF
NA	NA	TRBV6-5	TRBJ2-1	TGTGCCAGCAGTAGGGGACTGAACAATGAGCAGTTCTTC	CASSRGLNNEQFF
TRBD1	NA	TRBV28	TRBJ2-5	TGTGCCAGCACTACATTTTGGGACAGCCAAGAGACCCAGTACTTC	CASTTFWDSQETQYF
NA	NA	TRBV7-9	TRBJ1-2	TGTGCCAGCAGCTTTTCGGCGGGGGGCTACACCTTC	CASSFSAGGYTF
NA	NA	TRBV28	TRBJ1-2	TGTGCCAGCAGAGGGGGCTATGGCTACACCTTC	CASRGGYGYTF
TRBD1	NA	TRBV4-1	TRBJ2-6	TGCGCCAGCAGCCCCGGGACAGGGATCGGTGGGGCCAACGTCCTGACTTTC	CASSPGTGIGGANVLTF
NA	NA	TRBV29-1	TRBJ2-7	TGCAGCGTCCGGACAGGAGGGAACTACGAGCAGTACTTC	CSVRTGGNYEQYF
NA	NA	TRBV10-3	TRBJ1-2	TGTGCCAGCAGTTTAAGGTGGGGGGGCTATGGCTACACCTTC	CASSLRWGGYGYTF
NA	NA	TRBV5-1	TRBJ1-1	TGCGCCAGCAGCTTGCAGGGGCGGGACACTGAAGCTTTCTTT	CASSLQGRDTEAFF
NA	once	TRBV13	TRBJ2-3	TGTGCCAGCAGTGCTTACGGACTATCCGGCACAGATACGCAGTATTTT	CASSAYGLSGTDTQYF